This is a list of T cell receptor beta chains from one sample in a study of cytomegalovirus exposure and HLA in healthy donors. Sequencing was performed with immunoSEQ multiplex PCR; in TCRdb, only in-frame clones are kept and a portion is missing. This table has roughly 150,000 clones, 60% to 80% appearing once. Specimen: PBMCs. The source is a young man in good health and CMV-seronegative. Both conserved end residues are part of each CDR3. Fields, in order: V gene, D gene, J gene, clone size, CDR3 protein, CDR3 DNA. The D gene is left open where the match is weak. Not every row has a clone size; where given, it reads once, few, many or a size class.

v_call: TRBV27; d_call: TRBD1; j_call: TRBJ2-5; clone_size: -; cdr3_aa: CASRSTGGRTQYF; cdr3_nt: TGTGCCAGCAGATCCACAGGGGGCCGGACCCAGTACTTC
v_call: TRBV2; d_call: -; j_call: TRBJ2-7; clone_size: once; cdr3_aa: CASSGGPGDEQYF; cdr3_nt: TGTGCCAGCAGCGGGGGGCCCGGTGACGAGCAGTACTTC
v_call: TRBV10-2; d_call: TRBD1; j_call: TRBJ2-7; clone_size: -; cdr3_aa: CASTPGQGAYEQYF; cdr3_nt: TGCGCCAGCACCCCGGGACAGGGGGCCTACGAGCAGTACTTC
v_call: TRBV6-5; d_call: TRBD1; j_call: TRBJ1-1; clone_size: -; cdr3_aa: CASRRTGAMNTEAFF; cdr3_nt: TGTGCCAGCAGACGGACAGGGGCAATGAACACTGAAGCTTTCTTT
v_call: TRBV11-2; d_call: TRBD2; j_call: TRBJ2-7; clone_size: -; cdr3_aa: CASSTIPGLAAGEQYF; cdr3_nt: TGTGCCAGCAGCACCATACCGGGACTAGCGGCGGGGGAGCAGTACTTC
v_call: TRBV6-4; d_call: TRBD1; j_call: TRBJ2-3; clone_size: -; cdr3_aa: CASSALGQGIDTQYF; cdr3_nt: TGTGCCAGCAGTGCGTTGGGACAGGGGATAGATACGCAGTATTTT
v_call: TRBV2; d_call: TRBD2; j_call: TRBJ2-1; clone_size: -; cdr3_aa: CASSVGLAGGGEQFF; cdr3_nt: TGTGCCAGCAGTGTAGGACTAGCGGGAGGGGGTGAGCAGTTCTTC
v_call: TRBV7-6; d_call: -; j_call: TRBJ1-1; clone_size: -; cdr3_aa: CASSLFQGNTEAFF; cdr3_nt: TGTGCCAGCAGCTTATTCCAGGGGAACACTGAAGCTTTCTTT
v_call: TRBV7-2; d_call: TRBD2; j_call: TRBJ2-1; clone_size: few; cdr3_aa: CASSRMTSGQGEQFF; cdr3_nt: TGTGCCAGCAGCCGGATGACTAGCGGCCAGGGGGAGCAGTTCTTC
v_call: TRBV19; d_call: TRBD2; j_call: TRBJ2-5; clone_size: -; cdr3_aa: CASSRERTSGTRGETQYF; cdr3_nt: TGTGCCAGTAGTCGAGAACGGACTAGCGGTACCCGGGGGGAGACCCAGTACTTC
v_call: TRBV6-6; d_call: TRBD2; j_call: TRBJ2-1; clone_size: -; cdr3_aa: CASSFTGLAGENEQFF; cdr3_nt: TGTGCCAGCAGTTTCACGGGACTAGCGGGAGAAAATGAGCAGTTCTTC
v_call: TRBV6-5; d_call: TRBD1; j_call: TRBJ1-2; clone_size: -; cdr3_aa: CASAPGGIYQYGYTF; cdr3_nt: TGTGCCAGCGCCCCAGGGGGTATATATCAGTATGGCTACACCTTC
v_call: TRBV5-1; d_call: TRBD1; j_call: TRBJ2-1; clone_size: few; cdr3_aa: CASSYGQGPYNEQFF; cdr3_nt: TGCGCCAGCAGCTACGGACAGGGGCCCTACAATGAGCAGTTCTTC
v_call: TRBV6-1; d_call: TRBD2; j_call: TRBJ2-5; clone_size: medium-sized; cdr3_aa: CASSELAGGQETQYF; cdr3_nt: TGTGCCAGCAGTGAACTAGCGGGAGGGCAAGAGACCCAGTACTTC
v_call: TRBV10-2; d_call: -; j_call: TRBJ2-4; clone_size: -; cdr3_aa: CAILDGVKNIQYF; cdr3_nt: TGCGCCATCTTGGACGGGGTCAAAAACATTCAGTACTTC
v_call: TRBV4-1; d_call: TRBD2; j_call: TRBJ2-3; clone_size: few; cdr3_aa: CASSQVGTNTDTQYF; cdr3_nt: TGCGCCAGCAGCCAAGTGGGGACTAACACAGATACGCAGTATTTT
v_call: TRBV6-5; d_call: TRBD2; j_call: TRBJ2-1; clone_size: -; cdr3_aa: CASSTGLGREQFF; cdr3_nt: TGTGCCAGCAGTACGGGACTAGGACGTGAGCAGTTCTTC
v_call: TRBV21-1; d_call: -; j_call: TRBJ2-7; clone_size: -; cdr3_aa: CASSKSIVDRGLSYEQYF; cdr3_nt: TGTGCCAGCAGCAAATCCATCGTTGACAGGGGCCTTTCCTACGAGCAGTACTTC
v_call: TRBV6-1; d_call: TRBD1; j_call: TRBJ2-7; clone_size: -; cdr3_aa: CAGGGQGVGEQYF; cdr3_nt: TGTGCCGGGGGTGGACAGGGGGTGGGGGAGCAGTACTTC
v_call: TRBV27; d_call: -; j_call: TRBJ2-3; clone_size: -; cdr3_aa: CASSLNPGSTDTQYF; cdr3_nt: TGTGCCAGCAGCCTCAACCCGGGTAGCACAGATACGCAGTATTTT
v_call: TRBV4-2; d_call: TRBD2; j_call: TRBJ2-3; clone_size: -; cdr3_aa: CASSPRRGAGGSDTQYF; cdr3_nt: TGTGCCAGCAGCCCCCGAAGGGGAGCGGGAGGCTCAGATACGCAGTATTTT
v_call: TRBV30; d_call: TRBD1; j_call: TRBJ1-3; clone_size: -; cdr3_aa: CAWSEGAAGNTIYF; cdr3_nt: TGTGCCTGGAGTGAGGGGGCGGCTGGAAACACCATATATTTT